A single T cell receptor beta chain is shown here with its context. Its specificity is unknown. TCRdb keeps only in-frame clones here, not all; method: immunoSEQ multiplex PCR. The repertoire holds about 340,000 clones, with around four fifths as singletons. This sample was taken from a study of shared clonotypes between healthy human individuals. General study results and limits: Generation probabilities of non-shared clonotypes were lower (relative to those shared by all four donors). Large sequencing depth failed to make sorted-subset sequencing complete, rarefaction showed.

This TCR was recovered from a man in his thirties or forties in good health. Sequencing used memory CD4+ T cells sorted from blood. As to subset: CD45RA-negative fraction.

The CDR3 region is CASIGGLNYGYTF. DNA for the CDR3: TGTGCCAGCATCGGGGGGCTTAACTATGGCTACACCTTC. This chain links TRBV2 with TRBJ1-2, with D maybe TRBD1 (6 bases). This CDR3 comprises 13 residues. Germline assignment: CDR1 SNHLY and CDR2 FYNNEI. The V end was cut by 7 bases, the J end by 1 base, with 10 bases between.